This T cell receptor (beta chain) was obtained from a study of OX40 agonist ivuxolimab in advanced cancers. With regard to this clone: Its antigen is as yet unknown.

Germline V gives CDR1 SGHDT, CDR2 YYEEEE. V lost 0 bases to trimming and J lost 1 base, with 9 bases between them. The CDR3 spans 15 residues. Study-wide results and limits: Expanded peripheral T-cell antigen specificity went undetermined.

Sequencing was performed with immunoSEQ multiplex PCR; in TCRdb, only in-frame clones are kept and a portion is missing. The sample lists tens of thousands of clones, approximately 88% occurring once. The clonotype originates from an adult with an advanced solid tumor such as melanoma, head and neck, liver or kidney cancer. The sample in question was CD4+ or CD8+ T cells sorted from blood, obtained in a trial of the OX40 agonist ivuxolimab. This chain links TRBV5-6 with TRBJ2-3; a possible D gene is TRBD1 (5 bases). The CDR3 reads CASSLEGAGTDTQYF. The CDR3 nucleotides are TGTGCCAGCAGCTTGGAAGGGGCAGGCACAGATACGCAGTATTTT.